Sequencing of this T cell receptor beta chain was carried out in a study of cytomegalovirus exposure and HLA in healthy donors. The CDR3 is 13 amino acids. CDR1 and CDR2 (germline): SGHDT, YYEEEE. The V and J ends lost 0 bases and 6 bases respectively, with 8 bases between them. General observations from the study: Relative to the approximately 700-donor mean, N-insertions were reportedly fewer in an Asian-associated ancestry cluster in a later analysis. Specificity for CMV antigens was confirmed in vitro for a few of the CMV-associated chains. According to reports, the classifier identified cytomegalovirus status with high specificity and sensitivity.

As concerns this clone: Its antigen is still unknown.

The PCR used 60 Vbeta and 13 Jbeta primers. The data were produced by immunoSEQ multiplex PCR, yet TCRdb's version contains in-frame clones alone and is incomplete. This sample's clone table lists about 130,000 clones. Sequenced: PBMCs. The TCR was taken from a man aged 18 to 30 in good health and CMV-seronegative. The rearrangement uses TRBV5-6 and TRBJ2-3, with D unresolved. In nucleotides, the CDR3 is TGTGCCAGCAGCTTGGCGCAGAGGGATACGCAGTATTTT. Translation gives CASSLAQRDTQYF.